The rows below give T cell receptor beta chains drawn from one sample of a study of regulatory and conventional T cells in breast cancer. MiXCR, applied by TCRdb to the PCR reads, yields one record per CDR3 protein. Here the sample spans some 1,000 distinct CDR3 sequences, around 27% being singletons. Sequenced: conventional T cells from blood. Receptors originate from a female donor with breast cancer. Each CDR3 is given with its conserved first and last residue. Fields, in order: D gene, J gene, V gene, clone size, CDR3 DNA, CDR3 protein. A D gene is named only where the DNA matches it firmly. The size field is filled for only some rows; it gives once, few, many or a size class.

d_call: -
j_call: TRBJ2-3
v_call: TRBV7-2
clone_size: medium-sized
cdr3_nt: TGTGCCAGCGTTCTAGCGCTAAGCACAGATACGCAGTATTTT
cdr3_aa: CASVLALSTDTQYF

d_call: -
j_call: TRBJ2-5
v_call: TRBV7-9
clone_size: medium-sized
cdr3_nt: TGTGCCAGCAGCTTAATAGACGAGACCCAGTACTTC
cdr3_aa: CASSLIDETQYF

d_call: -
j_call: TRBJ2-4
v_call: TRBV11-3
clone_size: medium-sized
cdr3_nt: TGTGCCAGCAGCTCCACAGTTCAAGTTCAGTACTTC
cdr3_aa: CASSSTVQVQYF

d_call: -
j_call: TRBJ2-2
v_call: TRBV10-3
clone_size: -
cdr3_nt: TGTGCCATCACTTCGAACACCTGGGAGCTGTTTTTT
cdr3_aa: CAITSNTWELFF

d_call: TRBD1
j_call: TRBJ1-5
v_call: TRBV9
clone_size: medium-sized
cdr3_nt: TGTGCCAGCAGCCAAGGCGGGGACAGCCTTCAGCCCCAGCATTTT
cdr3_aa: CASSQGGDSLQPQHF

d_call: TRBD1
j_call: TRBJ2-3
v_call: TRBV7-8
clone_size: few
cdr3_nt: TGTGCCAGCAGCCACAACAGGGGGGCAGATACGCAGTATTTT
cdr3_aa: CASSHNRGADTQYF

d_call: TRBD2
j_call: TRBJ2-7
v_call: TRBV2
clone_size: medium-sized
cdr3_nt: TGTGCCAGCACTTGGGGAGGGGCCACCTACGAGCAGTACTTC
cdr3_aa: CASTWGGATYEQYF

d_call: TRBD2
j_call: TRBJ2-1
v_call: TRBV30
clone_size: medium-sized
cdr3_nt: TGTGCCTGGAGTAGGACTAGCGGGGGATACAATGAGCAGTTCTTC
cdr3_aa: CAWSRTSGGYNEQFF

d_call: -
j_call: TRBJ2-7
v_call: TRBV5-6
clone_size: few
cdr3_nt: TGTGCCAGCAGTCTGGCGGGGCCCGAGCAGTACTTC
cdr3_aa: CASSLAGPEQYF

d_call: -
j_call: TRBJ2-5
v_call: TRBV12-3/TRBV12-4
clone_size: -
cdr3_nt: TGTGCCAGCAGTGCCGCGTTGGTGACAGAGACCCAGTACTTC
cdr3_aa: CASSAALVTETQYF

d_call: -
j_call: TRBJ1-6
v_call: TRBV10-3
clone_size: -
cdr3_nt: TGTGCCATCAGTGAGACACCTCGGGTCAATAATTCACCCCTCCACTTT
cdr3_aa: CAISETPRVNNSPLHF

d_call: -
j_call: TRBJ2-1
v_call: TRBV20-1
clone_size: large
cdr3_nt: TGCAGTGCGGGAGAGTTAATGGATTTGAATGAGCAGTTCTTC
cdr3_aa: CSAGELMDLNEQFF

d_call: TRBD2
j_call: TRBJ2-5
v_call: TRBV4-1
clone_size: -
cdr3_nt: TGCGCCAGCAGCCATACTAGCGGGGGGGCCCGGGAGACCCAGTACTTC
cdr3_aa: CASSHTSGGARETQYF

d_call: TRBD2
j_call: TRBJ2-5
v_call: TRBV12-3/TRBV12-4
clone_size: medium-sized
cdr3_nt: TGTGCCAGCACCCCCGGGACTAGCGGGGGAGGAGAGACCCAGTACTTC
cdr3_aa: CASTPGTSGGGETQYF

d_call: -
j_call: TRBJ1-1
v_call: TRBV6-5
clone_size: medium-sized
cdr3_nt: TGTGCCAGCAGGAGGACAGACAAGAACACTGAAGCTTTCTTT
cdr3_aa: CASRRTDKNTEAFF

d_call: -
j_call: TRBJ1-2
v_call: TRBV7-9
clone_size: -
cdr3_nt: TGTGCCAGCAGCTCAGGGGCAGGAGGCTGCACCTTC
cdr3_aa: CASSSGAGGCTF

d_call: -
j_call: TRBJ1-1
v_call: TRBV7-3
clone_size: hyperexpanded
cdr3_nt: TGTGCCAGCAGCTTAGCAGGCGGACACACTGAAGCTTTCTTT
cdr3_aa: CASSLAGGHTEAFF

d_call: -
j_call: TRBJ2-7
v_call: TRBV5-6
clone_size: -
cdr3_nt: TGTGCCAGCGGCTTTCCGGATGCCTACGAGCAGTACTTC
cdr3_aa: CASGFPDAYEQYF

d_call: -
j_call: TRBJ1-3
v_call: TRBV7-8
clone_size: large
cdr3_nt: TGTGCCAGCAGCCCTCCCCCCTTCCTCTCTGGAAACACCATATATTTT
cdr3_aa: CASSPPPFLSGNTIYF

d_call: -
j_call: TRBJ2-3
v_call: TRBV20-1
clone_size: -
cdr3_nt: TGCAGTGCTTGGGAGTCAGGGAGCTTGGCCCAGTATTTT
cdr3_aa: CSAWESGSLAQYF

d_call: -
j_call: TRBJ2-5
v_call: TRBV6-2/TRBV6-3
clone_size: medium-sized
cdr3_nt: TGTGCCAGCAGTTACCTCGGTTTCGCGGGGAGGGAGACCCAGTACTTC
cdr3_aa: CASSYLGFAGRETQYF

d_call: TRBD1
j_call: TRBJ1-3
v_call: TRBV7-2
clone_size: medium-sized
cdr3_nt: TGTGCCAGCAGCCCTTCGACAGGGTGGCTTGGAAACACCATATATTTT
cdr3_aa: CASSPSTGWLGNTIYF

d_call: -
j_call: TRBJ1-1
v_call: TRBV28
clone_size: -
cdr3_nt: TGTGCCAGCAGACCCACGGGAGAAGCTGAAGCTTTCTTT
cdr3_aa: CASRPTGEAEAFF

d_call: -
j_call: TRBJ2-7
v_call: TRBV7-3
clone_size: medium-sized
cdr3_nt: TGTGCCAGCAGCCTTGATACGGAAGGTTACGAGCAGTACTTC
cdr3_aa: CASSLDTEGYEQYF

d_call: TRBD2
j_call: TRBJ2-5
v_call: TRBV7-6
clone_size: -
cdr3_nt: TGTACCAGCAGCTTGAGCGGGGGTGGTTATTCGGAGACCCAGTACTTC
cdr3_aa: CTSSLSGGGYSETQYF

d_call: TRBD2
j_call: TRBJ2-1
v_call: TRBV20-1
clone_size: medium-sized
cdr3_nt: TGCAGTGCTGGGGGGGGGTGGGCTAGAGAAAATGAGCAGTTCTTC
cdr3_aa: CSAGGGWARENEQFF

d_call: TRBD1
j_call: TRBJ1-1
v_call: TRBV7-2
clone_size: -
cdr3_nt: TGTGCCAGCAGCCACACAAGGACAGGCGCGACTGAAGCTTTCTTT
cdr3_aa: CASSHTRTGATEAFF

d_call: -
j_call: TRBJ1-2
v_call: TRBV6-1
clone_size: -
cdr3_nt: TGTGCCACCAGCAAAGAGATATCCAGGGTTAACTATGGCTACACCTTC
cdr3_aa: CATSKEISRVNYGYTF

d_call: TRBD2
j_call: TRBJ2-3
v_call: TRBV4-3
clone_size: -
cdr3_nt: TGCGCCTGCAGCCAAGGGCGGGGGCTAGCGGGGAGAACTATAGATACGCAGTATTTT
cdr3_aa: CACSQGRGLAGRTIDTQYF

d_call: TRBD1
j_call: TRBJ1-1
v_call: TRBV2
clone_size: -
cdr3_nt: TGTGCCAGCAGTCAGGACAGGATGAACACTGAAGCTTTCTTT
cdr3_aa: CASSQDRMNTEAFF

d_call: -
j_call: TRBJ1-2
v_call: TRBV7-9
clone_size: medium-sized
cdr3_nt: TGTGCCAGCAGCTTAAGAAGGAACTATGGCTACACCTTC
cdr3_aa: CASSLRRNYGYTF

d_call: TRBD2
j_call: TRBJ2-7
v_call: TRBV20-1
clone_size: -
cdr3_nt: TGCAGTGCTCCTTCTAGCGGGGGAACCTACGAGCAGTACTTC
cdr3_aa: CSAPSSGGTYEQYF

d_call: -
j_call: TRBJ2-2
v_call: TRBV7-2
clone_size: medium-sized
cdr3_nt: TGTGCCAGCAGCCAACGTCGCGGGGAGCTGTTTTTT
cdr3_aa: CASSQRRGELFF

d_call: TRBD2
j_call: TRBJ2-3
v_call: TRBV7-2
clone_size: -
cdr3_nt: TGTGCCAGCGGCCCGACACCAACTAGCGGCAGCACAGATACGCAGTATTTT
cdr3_aa: CASGPTPTSGSTDTQYF

d_call: -
j_call: TRBJ1-4
v_call: TRBV20-1
clone_size: -
cdr3_nt: TGCAGTGCTACCCCGTCCCGGGGCGGGTCGGAAAGACTGCTTTTT
cdr3_aa: CSATPSRGGSERLLF

d_call: -
j_call: TRBJ1-1
v_call: TRBV7-9
clone_size: -
cdr3_nt: TGTGCCAGTAGCCTCAGTTCAGGGATATTCACTGAAGTTTTCTTT
cdr3_aa: CASSLSSGIFTEVFF

d_call: -
j_call: TRBJ2-1
v_call: TRBV5-1
clone_size: -
cdr3_nt: TGCGCCAGCAGCCTACGGACTATCGGCAATGAGCAGTTCTTC
cdr3_aa: CASSLRTIGNEQFF

d_call: -
j_call: TRBJ1-3
v_call: TRBV10-3
clone_size: medium-sized
cdr3_nt: TGTGCCATCAGTGAGGGGACGGAGAACACCATATATTTT
cdr3_aa: CAISEGTENTIYF

d_call: -
j_call: TRBJ1-5
v_call: TRBV29-1
clone_size: -
cdr3_nt: TGCAGCGTTATGGGGGATGACACAGATACGCAGCATTTT
cdr3_aa: CSVMGDDTDTQHF

d_call: TRBD1
j_call: TRBJ2-1
v_call: TRBV12-3/TRBV12-4
clone_size: medium-sized
cdr3_nt: TGTGCCAGCAGACCGGCAGGGGGACCAACCAATGAGCAGTTCTTC
cdr3_aa: CASRPAGGPTNEQFF